A single sample gave rise to the 22 T cell receptor beta chains below, sequenced in a study of shared clonotypes between healthy human individuals. The table came from immunoSEQ multiplex PCR; TCRdb's copy has only in-frame clones and leaves some out. The repertoire holds 600,000 or so clones, with roughly 98% as singletons. Naive CD8 cells, CD45RO-negative and positively selected for CCR7, excluded terminally differentiated effector memory CD45RA+ cells. Sequencing was carried out using naive CD8+ T cells sorted from blood. Receptors originate from a man aged 25 to 40 in good health.

This sequence joins TRBV5-1 and TRBJ2-1, with 7 bases fitting TRBD1. The trim removed 4 bases at V and 6 bases at J, leaving 10 bases unmatched. Germline V lookup: CDR1 SGHRS, CDR2 YFSETQ. This CDR3 region has 15 residues. The CDR3 protein is CASSTTGPELNEQFF. CDR3 bases: TGCGCCAGCAGCACGACAGGGCCCGAGCTCAATGAGCAGTTCTTC.

This chain uses TRBV11-2 with TRBJ2-1; D possibly corresponds to TRBD2 (6 bases). Germline V CDR1 and CDR2: SGHAT, FQNNGV. V was pared by 5 bases and J by 4 bases, with 12 bases between. This CDR3 contains 14 residues. CDR3 in amino acids: CASSPGTDYNEQFF. The CDR3 DNA follows: TGTGCCAGCAGCCCGGGGACTGATTACAATGAGCAGTTCTTC.

This clone has a single count. The chain employs TRBV5-8 and TRBJ1-2; D is possibly TRBD1 (5 bases). The CDR3 consists of 14 residues. Trimming pared 6 bases from V and 2 bases from J, leaving 14 bases between. CDR1 and CDR2 (germline): SGHTS, YDEGEE. The DNA for the CDR3 is TGTGCCAGCACCGCCCGATGGGACAACTATGGCTACACCTTC. Translated, it gives CASTARWDNYGYTF.

This chain joins TRBV30 and TRBJ2-1, with 12 bases fitting TRBD1. The CDR3 extends over 16 amino acids. Per germline, CDR1 GTSNPN and CDR2 SVGIG (reference sequence). Trimming removed 5 bases from V and 6 bases from J; junction bases left unmatched: 11. This CDR3 reads CAWFGTGGVLANEQFF. The CDR3 DNA sequence: TGTGCCTGGTTCGGGACAGGGGGCGTATTGGCCAATGAGCAGTTCTTC. Together with reference TRBV30 and TRBJ2-1, the CDR3 gives the full variable domain: SQTIHQWPATLVQPVGSPLSLECTVEGTSNPNLYWYRQAAGRGLQLLFYSVGIGQISSEVPQNLSASRPQDRQFILSSKKLLLSDSGFYLCAWFGTGGVLANEQFFGPGTRLTVL.

This clone was detected only once. The CDR3 nucleotides are TGTGCCAGCAGTGTAGCGTTACGCACAGATACGCAGTATTTT. This gives the protein CASSVALRTDTQYF. V gene TRBV6-1 combines with J gene TRBJ2-3; possible D gene TRBD2, 5 bases. With 4 bases removed from V and 1 base from J, the gap between germline ends came to 9 bases. The length of the CDR3 is 14 residues. Germline-derived CDR1 and CDR2 are MNHNS and SASEGT.

J is TRBJ2-7 and V is TRBV5-1; 10 nucleotides align to TRBD1. The CDR3 is 16 residues long. CDR1 and CDR2 (germline): SGHRS, YFSETQ. The V and J ends lost 4 bases and 0 bases, in that order; junction bases with no gene match: 7. This CDR3 is CASSLGQGLDSYEQYF. The CDR3 DNA reads TGCGCCAGCAGCCTGGGACAGGGGCTTGACTCCTACGAGCAGTACTTC.

The chain uses TRBV7-2 and TRBJ2-7, with 8 positions matching TRBD2. J lost 2 bases, V lost 3 bases, and 3 bases had no gene match. This CDR3 spans 14 amino acids. Germline values: CDR1 SGHTA, CDR2 FQGNSA. CDR3 bases: TGTGCCAGCAGCTTTATAGCGGGGCCCTACGAGCAGTACTTC. It yields the protein CASSFIAGPYEQYF.

V usage is TRBV4-1 and J usage is TRBJ2-7; possibly TRBD2 for D (6 bases). CDR1 is MGHRA, CDR2 YSYEKL, per germline. The CDR3 has 13 amino acids. V dropped 5 bases and J dropped 2 bases, with 10 bases sitting between them. CDR3 protein: CASSNRLAYEQYF. In nucleotides, the CDR3 is TGCGCCAGCAGCAATAGACTAGCCTACGAGCAGTACTTC.

This chain connects TRBV28 to TRBJ2-7, with 10 bases matching TRBD1. This CDR3 contains 14 residues. Trimming at V came to 6 bases and at J to 5 bases, leaving 7 bases not matched to a gene. Germline V gene lookup returns CDR1 MDHEN and CDR2 SYDVKM. CDR3 protein: CASSVPGQGDEQYF. As DNA, the CDR3 is TGTGCCAGCAGCGTTCCAGGACAGGGGGACGAGCAGTACTTC.

The table lists this clone with a count of one. The chain combines TRBV6-5 with TRBJ2-1; 7 bases line up with TRBD2. The CDR3 extends over 16 amino acids. V dropped 0 bases and J dropped 4; count of bases not matched to a gene: 6. From germline, CDR1 is MNHEY and CDR2 SVGAGI. Written as DNA, the CDR3 is TGTGCCAGCAGTTACTCGGCTAGCGGACCATACAATGAGCAGTTCTTC. Translation: CASSYSASGPYNEQFF.

The rearrangement joins TRBV18 to TRBJ2-1; maybe TRBD2 (5 bases). CDR1 and CDR2 (germline): KGHSH, LQKENI. The ends were cut back, 3 bases at V and 10 bases at J, with 16 bases in the middle. The CDR3 sequence is 14 residues long. CDR3 sequence reads: CASSPETTVLEQFF. The CDR3 DNA reads TGTGCCAGCTCACCTGAGACTACCGTCTTAGAGCAGTTCTTC.

This sequence joins TRBV7-9 and TRBJ2-3; a possible D gene is TRBD2 (6 bases). The V gene lost 7 bases and the J gene lost 2 bases, with 16 bases spanning the gap. This CDR3 contains 15 residues. Germline V lookup: CDR1 SEHNR, CDR2 FQNEAQ (reference sequence). The CDR3 reads CASTPRAGPTDTQYF. In DNA form, the CDR3 reads TGTGCCAGCACCCCGAGGGCGGGGCCCACAGATACGCAGTATTTT. Full variable domain (outside the CDR3, taken from reference TRBV7-9 and TRBJ2-3): DTGVSQNPRHKITKRGQNVTFRCDPISEHNRLYWYRQTLGQGPEFLTYFQNEAQLEKSRLLSDRFSAERPKGSFSTLEIQRTEQGDSAMYLCASTPRAGPTDTQYFGPGTRLTVL.

The J gene is TRBJ2-7, the V gene TRBV11-2, with D tentatively TRBD1 (6 bases). Trimming shortened V by 6 bases and J by 4 bases, and 13 bases separated the two germline ends. CDR1 SGHAT and CDR2 FQNNGV come from the germline V gene. There are 13 residues in the CDR3. The CDR3: CASRQGTRYEQYF. CDR3 nucleotide sequence: TGTGCCAGCAGGCAGGGGACGAGGTACGAGCAGTACTTC.

The genes are TRBV14 and TRBJ2-1, with 14 bases that match TRBD2. This CDR3 contains 17 residues. CDR1 is SGHDN and CDR2 is FVKESK in the germline V gene. Germline trimming cut 7 bases from V and 3 bases from J; bases unmatched to any gene: 8. Written as DNA, the CDR3 is TGTGCCAGCATGGGGACTAGCGGGGGATATAACTACAATGAGCAGTTCTTC. Its protein product is CASMGTSGGYNYNEQFF.

The rearrangement joins TRBV19 to TRBJ1-5; D perhaps matches TRBD1 (6 bases). The CDR3 consists of 15 residues. CDR1 and CDR2 from the germline V gene are LNHDA and SQIVND (reference sequence). The V end was cut by 6 bases, the J end by 3 bases, with 15 bases between. The CDR3 nucleotides read TGTGCCAGTAGCGAGGGGGTGCAGAACAATCAGCCCCAGCATTTT. Protein: CASSEGVQNNQPQHF. The full variable domain, in which reference TRBV19 and TRBJ1-5 provide the parts outside the CDR3, is DGGITQSPKYLFRKEGQNVTLSCEQNLNHDAMYWYRQDPGQGLRLIYYSQIVNDFQKGDIAEGYSVSREKKESFPLTVTSAQKNPTAFYLCASSEGVQNNQPQHFGDGTRLSIL.

The chain carries TRBV2 and TRBJ2-1; the D is unclear. Trimming removed 7 bases from V and 10 bases from J, with 14 bases in between. Germline V gene data show CDR1 as SNHLY and CDR2 as FYNNEI. The CDR3 is made up of 12 amino acids. The CDR3 loop is CASIPISKEQFF. The CDR3 nucleotides are TGTGCCAGCATACCCATCTCCAAGGAGCAGTTCTTC.

This sequence joins TRBV7-8 and TRBJ1-5, with D hard to call. The CDR3 has 15 residues. Trimming left V 1 base short and J 0 bases short, with 7 bases between. Germline CDR1 SGHVS, CDR2 FQNEAQ. This CDR3 reads CASSLDSISNQPQHF. In nucleotides, the CDR3 is TGTGCCAGCAGCTTAGACAGCATTAGCAATCAGCCCCAGCATTTT.

The chain links TRBV18 to TRBJ2-3; the D gene is possibly TRBD2 (6 bases). Trimming pared 1 base from V and 0 bases from J, leaving 11 bases between. The CDR3 consists of 16 residues. The germline gives CDR1 KGHSH, CDR2 LQKENI. CDR3 nucleotides: TGTGCCAGCTCACCACTTCCGGGAGATAGCACAGATACGCAGTATTTT. This gives the protein CASSPLPGDSTDTQYF.

CDR3 in DNA: TGCGCCAGCAGCTTGCTGGGCAGCTCCTACAATGAGCAGTTCTTC. It specifies CASSLLGSSYNEQFF. The V and J genes are TRBV5-1 and TRBJ2-1, with unresolved D. Germline V lookup: CDR1 SGHRS, CDR2 YFSETQ. This CDR3 has 15 residues. Between the trimmed V and J ends, which lost 1 base and 0 bases, there was a span of 8 bases. The full variable domain, in which reference TRBV5-1 and TRBJ2-1 provide the parts outside the CDR3, is KAGVTQTPRYLIKTRGQQVTLSCSPISGHRSVSWYQQTPGQGLQFLFEYFSETQRNKGNFPGRFSGRQFSNSRSEMNVSTLELGDSALYLCASSLLGSSYNEQFFGPGTRLTVL.

The genes are TRBV7-2 and TRBJ2-1; TRBD2 aligns across 8 bases. With V trimmed by 5 bases and J by 9 bases, 15 bases remained unmatched. The V gene's germline CDR1 is SGHTA and CDR2 FQGNSA. The CDR3 has 16 residues. CDR3 amino acids: CASSLGGVGISGEQFF. Here the CDR3 DNA reads TGTGCCAGCAGCCTCGGGGGGGTTGGGATTTCGGGTGAGCAGTTCTTC. The full variable domain, completed using reference TRBV7-2 and TRBJ2-1, is GAGVSQSPSNKVTEKGKDVELRCDPISGHTALYWYRQSLGQGLEFLIYFQGNSAPDKSGLPSDRFSAERTGGSVSTLTIQRTQQEDSAVYLCASSLGGVGISGEQFFGPGTRLTVL.

The rearrangement uses TRBV7-3 and TRBJ1-2, with D unresolved. CDR1 SGHTA and CDR2 FQGTGA come from the germline V gene. The CDR3 extends over 13 amino acids. Deletions cut 5 bases from V and 8 bases from J, with 15 bases between. CDR3 region: CASSLDGASGYTF. For the CDR3, the DNA is TGTGCCAGCAGCCTGGACGGAGCGTCCGGCTACACCTTC.

The rearrangement links TRBV7-9 to TRBJ2-7, with a possible D match to TRBD1 (6 bases). There are 16 residues in the CDR3. CDR1 is SEHNR, CDR2 FQNEAQ, per germline (reference sequence). V was cut by 7 bases and J by 0 bases, with 19 bases left in between. This CDR3 reads CASTHFPDRPSYEQYF. CDR3 bases: TGTGCCAGCACCCATTTTCCCGACAGGCCCTCCTACGAGCAGTACTTC.